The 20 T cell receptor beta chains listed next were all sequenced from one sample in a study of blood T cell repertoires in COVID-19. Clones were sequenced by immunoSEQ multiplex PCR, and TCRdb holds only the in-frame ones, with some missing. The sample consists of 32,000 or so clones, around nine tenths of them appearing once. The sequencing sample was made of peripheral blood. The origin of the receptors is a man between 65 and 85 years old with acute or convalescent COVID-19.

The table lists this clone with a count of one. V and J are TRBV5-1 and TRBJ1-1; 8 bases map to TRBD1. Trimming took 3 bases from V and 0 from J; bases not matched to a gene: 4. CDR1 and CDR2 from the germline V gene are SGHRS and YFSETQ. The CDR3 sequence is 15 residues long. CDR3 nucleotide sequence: TGCGCCAGCAGCTCAACGACAGGGGTGAACACTGAAGCTTTCTTT. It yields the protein CASSSTTGVNTEAFF. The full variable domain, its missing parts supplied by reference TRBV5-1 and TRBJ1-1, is KAGVTQTPRYLIKTRGQQVTLSCSPISGHRSVSWYQQTPGQGLQFLFEYFSETQRNKGNFPGRFSGRQFSNSRSEMNVSTLELGDSALYLCASSSTTGVNTEAFFGQGTRLTVV.

As DNA, the CDR3 is TGCGCCAGCAGCCAAGAGGGGACAGGGAGGTTTGTTGTTAGCGCGCAGTATTTT. Encoded protein: CASSQEGTGRFVVSAQYF. The V call is TRBV4-1, the J call TRBJ2-3; TRBD1 matches 9 bases. The CDR3 extends over 18 amino acids. The J segment lost 10 bases and the V segment lost 0 bases, leaving 17 bases of the junction unmatched. Germline V gene data show CDR1 as MGHRA and CDR2 as YSYEKL.

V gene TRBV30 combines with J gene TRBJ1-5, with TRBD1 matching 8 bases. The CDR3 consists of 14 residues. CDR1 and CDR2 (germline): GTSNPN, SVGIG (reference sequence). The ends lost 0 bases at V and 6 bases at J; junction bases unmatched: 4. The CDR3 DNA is TGTGCCTGGAGTGTACCCAGGGGGCTTCAGCCCCAGCATTTT. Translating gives CAWSVPRGLQPQHF.

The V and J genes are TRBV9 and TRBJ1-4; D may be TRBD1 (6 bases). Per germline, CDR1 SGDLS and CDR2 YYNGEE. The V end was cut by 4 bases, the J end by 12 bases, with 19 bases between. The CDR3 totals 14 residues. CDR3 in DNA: TGTGCCAGCAGCCCCGGGACACGGGTCCTGGAACTGTTTTTT. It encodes CASSPGTRVLELFF.

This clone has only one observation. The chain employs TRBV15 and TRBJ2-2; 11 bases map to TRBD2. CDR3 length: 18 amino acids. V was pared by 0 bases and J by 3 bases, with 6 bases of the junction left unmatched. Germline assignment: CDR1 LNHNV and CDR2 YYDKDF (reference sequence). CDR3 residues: CATSRELAGAAYTGELFF. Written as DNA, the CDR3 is TGTGCCACCAGCAGAGAACTAGCGGGAGCGGCGTACACCGGGGAGCTGTTTTTT.

Written as DNA, the CDR3 is TGTGCCAGCAGCTTGGACAGGGGATCGGGGGAGACCCAGTACTTC. It codes for CASSLDRGSGETQYF. The chain links TRBV5-8 to TRBJ2-5; 7 positions match TRBD1. The germline gives CDR1 SGHTS, CDR2 YDEGEE. The CDR3 loop spans 15 amino acids. V shed 0 bases, J shed 5 bases, and the junction held 7 bases outside the gene matches.

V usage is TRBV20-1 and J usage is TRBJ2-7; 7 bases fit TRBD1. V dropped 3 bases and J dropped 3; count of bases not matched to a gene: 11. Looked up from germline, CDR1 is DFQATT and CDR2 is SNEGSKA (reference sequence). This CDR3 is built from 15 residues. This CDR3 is CSASTSRQGRYEQYF. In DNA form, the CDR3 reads TGCAGTGCTAGTACTTCGAGACAGGGTCGCTACGAGCAGTACTTC.

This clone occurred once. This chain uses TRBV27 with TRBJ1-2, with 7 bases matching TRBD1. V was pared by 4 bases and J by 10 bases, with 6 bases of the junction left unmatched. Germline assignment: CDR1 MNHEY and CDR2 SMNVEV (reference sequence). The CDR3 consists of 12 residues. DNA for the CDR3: TGTGCCAGCAGTTCGGACAGGCTGGTCTACACCTTC. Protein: CASSSDRLVYTF.

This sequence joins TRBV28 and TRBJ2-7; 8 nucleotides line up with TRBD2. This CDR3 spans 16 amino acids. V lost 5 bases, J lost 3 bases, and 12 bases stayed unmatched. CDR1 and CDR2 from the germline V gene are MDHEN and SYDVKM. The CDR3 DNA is TGTGCCAGCAGTCACCTAGGGACTAGTTCCGGCTACGAGCAGTACTTC. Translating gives CASSHLGTSSGYEQYF.

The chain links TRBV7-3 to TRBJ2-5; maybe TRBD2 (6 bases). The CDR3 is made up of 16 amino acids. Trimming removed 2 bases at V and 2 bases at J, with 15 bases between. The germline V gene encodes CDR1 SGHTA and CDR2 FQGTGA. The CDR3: CASSLGDFRRQETQYF. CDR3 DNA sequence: TGTGCCAGCAGCTTAGGGGACTTCAGGCGACAAGAGACCCAGTACTTC.

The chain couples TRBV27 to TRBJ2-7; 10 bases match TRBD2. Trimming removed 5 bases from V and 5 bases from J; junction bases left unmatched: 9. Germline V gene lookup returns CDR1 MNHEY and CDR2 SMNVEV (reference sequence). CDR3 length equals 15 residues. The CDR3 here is CASSPLAGGVHEQYF. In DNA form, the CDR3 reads TGTGCCAGCAGTCCCTTAGCGGGAGGCGTACACGAGCAGTACTTC.

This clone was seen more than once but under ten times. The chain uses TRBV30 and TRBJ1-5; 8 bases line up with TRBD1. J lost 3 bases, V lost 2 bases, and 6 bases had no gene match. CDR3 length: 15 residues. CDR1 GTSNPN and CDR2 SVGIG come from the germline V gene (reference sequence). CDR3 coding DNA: TGTGCCTGGAGTCCCGACAGGGGCCCCAATCAGCCCCAGCATTTT. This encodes CAWSPDRGPNQPQHF.

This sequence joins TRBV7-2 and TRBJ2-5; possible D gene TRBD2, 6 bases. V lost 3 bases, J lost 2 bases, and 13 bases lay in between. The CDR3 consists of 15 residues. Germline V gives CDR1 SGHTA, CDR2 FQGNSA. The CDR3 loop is CASSFQGGAQETQYF. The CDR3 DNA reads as TGTGCCAGCAGCTTTCAGGGCGGGGCACAAGAGACCCAGTACTTC.

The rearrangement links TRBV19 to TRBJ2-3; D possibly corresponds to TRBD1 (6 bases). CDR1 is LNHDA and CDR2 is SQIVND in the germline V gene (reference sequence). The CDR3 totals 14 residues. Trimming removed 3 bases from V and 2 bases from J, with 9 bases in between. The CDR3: CASSMGADTDTQYF. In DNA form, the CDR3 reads TGTGCCAGTAGTATGGGGGCCGACACAGATACGCAGTATTTT. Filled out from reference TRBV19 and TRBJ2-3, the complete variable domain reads DGGITQSPKYLFRKEGQNVTLSCEQNLNHDAMYWYRQDPGQGLRLIYYSQIVNDFQKGDIAEGYSVSREKKESFPLTVTSAQKNPTAFYLCASSMGADTDTQYFGPGTRLTVL.

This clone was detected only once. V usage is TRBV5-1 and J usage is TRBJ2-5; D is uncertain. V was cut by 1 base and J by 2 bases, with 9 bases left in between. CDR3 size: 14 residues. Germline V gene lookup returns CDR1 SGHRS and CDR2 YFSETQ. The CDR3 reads CASSLSAGQETQYF. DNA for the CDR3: TGCGCCAGCAGCTTGTCGGCAGGTCAAGAGACCCAGTACTTC.

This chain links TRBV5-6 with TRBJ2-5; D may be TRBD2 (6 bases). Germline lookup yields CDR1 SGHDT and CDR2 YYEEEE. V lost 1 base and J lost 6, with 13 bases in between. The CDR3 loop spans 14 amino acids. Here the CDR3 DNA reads TGTGCCAGCAGCTTGTCTGCAGGGAGGAAGACCCAGTACTTC. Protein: CASSLSAGRKTQYF.

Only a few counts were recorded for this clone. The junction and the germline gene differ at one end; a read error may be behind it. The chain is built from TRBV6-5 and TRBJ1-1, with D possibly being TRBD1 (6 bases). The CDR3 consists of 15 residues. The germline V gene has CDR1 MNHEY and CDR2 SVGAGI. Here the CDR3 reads CASSKRQDWNAEAFF. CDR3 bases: TGTGCCAGCAGTAAACGACAGGACTGGAACGCTGAAGCTTTCTTT.

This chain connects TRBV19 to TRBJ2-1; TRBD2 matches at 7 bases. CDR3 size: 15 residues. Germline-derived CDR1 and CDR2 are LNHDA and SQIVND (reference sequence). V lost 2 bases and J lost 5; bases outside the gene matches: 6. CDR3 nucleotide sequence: TGTGCCAGTAGTATATCGACTAGCAGACACAATGAGCAGTTCTTC. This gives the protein CASSISTSRHNEQFF.

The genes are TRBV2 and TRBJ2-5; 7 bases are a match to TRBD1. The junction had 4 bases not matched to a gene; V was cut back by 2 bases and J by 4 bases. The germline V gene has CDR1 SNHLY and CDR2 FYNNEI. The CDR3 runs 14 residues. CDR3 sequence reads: CASSERAGGETQYF. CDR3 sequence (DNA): TGTGCCAGCAGTGAAAGGGCAGGGGGAGAGACCCAGTACTTC. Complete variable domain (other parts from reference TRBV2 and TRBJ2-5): EPEVTQTPSHQVTQMGQEVILRCVPISNHLYFYWYRQILGQKVEFLVSFYNNEISEKSEIFDDQFSVERPDGSNFTLKIRSTKLEDSAMYFCASSERAGGETQYFGPGTRLLVL.

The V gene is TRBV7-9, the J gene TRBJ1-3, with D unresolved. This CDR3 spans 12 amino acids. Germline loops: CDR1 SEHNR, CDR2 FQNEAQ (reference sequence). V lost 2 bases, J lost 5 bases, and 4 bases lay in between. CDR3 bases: TGTGCCAGCAGCTTACAAAGAAACACCATATATTTT. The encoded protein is CASSLQRNTIYF.